This section outlines one T cell receptor beta chain sequence together with its context. Its antigen is not identified. Germline V gives CDR1 KGHSH, CDR2 LQKENI. The V end lost 6 bases, the J end lost 5 bases, and 19 bases lay between the germline ends. This CDR3 has 15 residues. The data belong to a study of radiation and T cells in renal cell carcinoma. Study summary: Nephrectomy followed 15 Gy stereotactic body radiation by 4 weeks.

Findings and limits, study-wide: In blood, top tumor clones expanded by 2 weeks, shrinking by 4.

Clones were sequenced by immunoSEQ multiplex PCR, and TCRdb holds only the in-frame ones, with some missing. The profile shows 150,000 or so clones, about 88% of them singletons. Time point indicated: baseline pretreatment blood. Treatment denoted: 15 Gy SBRT to primary tumor, nephrectomy 4 weeks later. Blood was sampled at baseline, 2 weeks and 4 weeks after SBRT. Clear cell pathology was present in this patient's renal cell carcinoma. The chain is built from TRBV18 and TRBJ2-5; TRBD1 or TRBD2 may be the D gene (5 bases each). The sequence derives from a woman aged 50 to 60 with renal cell carcinoma. The source was blood, collected from a patient whose treatment included radiotherapy and nephrectomy. In nucleotides, the CDR3 is TGTGCCAGCTCCCGGGCCCGGGACCATAGGGAGACCCAGTACTTC. It codes for CASSRARDHRETQYF.